This is a list of T cell receptor beta chains from one sample in a study of PD-L1 blockade in urothelial cancer. Assay used: immunoSEQ multiplex PCR; TCRdb lists only in-frame clones, some missing. There are approximately 90,000 clones in the sample; nearly 90% occur only once, and under 2% lies in the top ten. Sequenced here: PBMCs, sampled around atezolizumab (anti-PD-L1) treatment. These receptors all come from a man aged 55 to 70 with urothelial cancer. CDR3s include the opening cysteine and the closing phenylalanine or tryptophan.

j_call v_call cdr3_aa
TRBJ1-3 TRBV9 CASSPSPGQGEGNTIYF
TRBJ2-1 TRBV9 CASSTLGGRSYNEQFF
TRBJ2-1 TRBV10-3 CAISGGGTNNEQFF
TRBJ2-2 TRBV30 CAWSGSGSEIGELFF
TRBJ2-5 TRBV7-2 CASSTSGGIKEETQYF
TRBJ1-4 TRBV10-3 CAISWDRGQSTNEKLFF
TRBJ1-1 TRBV7-2 CASSLDRGLGTTEAFF
TRBJ2-1 TRBV7-9 CASSRSGSAYNEQFF
TRBJ2-3 TRBV9 CASSPGLATGTDTQYF
TRBJ1-3 TRBV30 CAWSSQAPGNTIYF
TRBJ2-1 TRBV29-1 CSVFLGSGGAENEQFF
TRBJ2-7 TRBV6-5 CASSYSYRSNSYEQYF
TRBJ2-5 TRBV7-2 CASSPKSGLETQYF
TRBJ2-5 TRBV7-8 CASTYRGGQETQYF
TRBJ2-3 TRBV2 CASSELAGNTDTQYF
TRBJ2-7 TRBV18 CASSPPRSGSSYEQYF
TRBJ1-3 TRBV7-2 CASSSGPGNTIYF
TRBJ2-3 TRBV4-1 CASSQAPGSTDTQYF
TRBJ2-5 TRBV5-5 CASSLGTGTGFKETQYF
TRBJ1-1 TRBV19 CASSTRGRSVEAFF
TRBJ1-6 TRBV5-1 CASSLDLYSPLHF
TRBJ2-3 TRBV7-9 CASSVDRSTDTQYF
TRBJ2-6 TRBV4-3 CASSPIAGGYSGANVLTF
TRBJ2-5 TRBV2 CASSAEGGSETQYF
TRBJ2-5 TRBV7-9 CASSPKGGSRETQYF
TRBJ2-7 TRBV10-3 CAAGQGNEQYF
TRBJ1-4 TRBV9 CASSARQGVSEKLFF
TRBJ2-4 TRBV21-1 CASSKSVHQAKNIQYF
TRBJ1-1 TRBV11-2 CASSFPGGGPMNTEAFF
TRBJ2-2 TRBV21-1 CASSNSLVGAGSYGELFF
TRBJ2-2 TRBV10-3 CAISLPRVNSGLARPGTGELFF
TRBJ2-1 TRBV5-1 CASSRVMTGGVDEQFF
TRBJ1-5 TRBV29-1 CSVGWGQNNQPQHF
TRBJ1-2 TRBV7-9 CASSLAGGGYTF
TRBJ2-2 TRBV4-1 CASSQTGPLQGGTGELFF
TRBJ2-7 TRBV9 CASSFSGASYEQYF
TRBJ2-1 TRBV4-1 CASSHPGLAGGGEQFF
TRBJ2-3 TRBV2 CASTRDKNVATQYF
TRBJ2-5 TRBV30 CAWSVGGTGWKTQYF
TRBJ1-1 TRBV27 CASSKQGVVNTEAFF
TRBJ2-1 TRBV5-1 CASSWGLAGGPLEEQFF
TRBJ2-7 TRBV2 CASSDQGSSYEQYF